This TCR beta chain was documented in a study of PD-L1 blockade in urothelial cancer. About the research overall: Blood was analyzed 3 weeks (second dose) and 6 weeks after treatment start. General observations from the study: Better progression-free and overall survival followed lower pretreatment blood clonality.

Regarding this clone: Its antigen is not identified.

Generated by immunoSEQ multiplex PCR, the TCRdb table keeps only in-frame clones and is missing some. The table shows 40,000 to 45,000 clones, with around nine tenths occurring only once. Between the trimmed V and J ends, which lost 5 bases and 7 bases, there was a span of 9 bases. Germline V gives CDR1 MDHEN, CDR2 SYDVKM. The CDR3 spans 12 residues. This TCR was sampled from a woman aged 60-75 years with urothelial cancer. Source: PBMCs, taken around atezolizumab (anti-PD-L1) treatment. This chain connects TRBV28 to TRBJ2-4; no reliable D call. CDR3 sequence (DNA): TGTGCCAGCAGTGATAGAGCGAACATTCAGTACTTC. It specifies CASSDRANIQYF.